This is a list of T cell receptor beta chains from one sample in a study of control samples from healthy donors and cancer patients. This table comes from immunoSEQ multiplex PCR, and its TCRdb copy is limited to in-frame clones, with some not included. The data contain some 120,000 clones, roughly nine tenths of them singletons. The sample was blood. These receptors were obtained from a woman aged 18-29 years in good health. Both conserved end residues are part of each CDR3. A D gene is named only where the DNA matches it firmly. Rows may omit the clone size; those that give it use once, few, many or a size class.

j_call: TRBJ1-5
v_call: TRBV24-1
d_call: TRBD1
clone_size: .
cdr3_nt: TGTGCCACCAGTGCTCCAGGGGGCGAGAATCAGCCCCAGCATTTT
cdr3_aa: CATSAPGGENQPQHF

j_call: TRBJ2-7
v_call: TRBV27
d_call: .
clone_size: .
cdr3_nt: TGTGCCAGCAGAACGCTATACGAGACTAGTTCCCACTACGAGCAGTACTTC
cdr3_aa: CASRTLYETSSHYEQYF

j_call: TRBJ1-4
v_call: TRBV27
d_call: TRBD1
clone_size: .
cdr3_nt: TGTGCCAGCAGTGGGGAGGGACAGTATAATGAAAAACTGTTTTTT
cdr3_aa: CASSGEGQYNEKLFF

j_call: TRBJ2-5
v_call: TRBV5-8
d_call: TRBD1
clone_size: once
cdr3_nt: TGTGCCAGCAGCTCTGGACAGGAATTGAGACAAGAGACCCAGTACTTC
cdr3_aa: CASSSGQELRQETQYF

j_call: TRBJ2-2
v_call: TRBV28
d_call: TRBD1
clone_size: .
cdr3_nt: TGTGCCAGCAGTTTATGGGGGAGGGGACAGGGTCTCAACACCGGGGAGCTGTTTTTT
cdr3_aa: CASSLWGRGQGLNTGELFF

j_call: TRBJ2-2
v_call: TRBV24-1
d_call: TRBD2
clone_size: .
cdr3_nt: TGTGCCACCAGTGACCTCCGGACTAGCGGGAGCGGGGAGCTGTTTTTT
cdr3_aa: CATSDLRTSGSGELFF

j_call: TRBJ1-2
v_call: TRBV28
d_call: .
clone_size: .
cdr3_nt: TGTGCCAGCAGTTTGACCAACTATGGCTACACCTTC
cdr3_aa: CASSLTNYGYTF

j_call: TRBJ2-7
v_call: TRBV7-2
d_call: TRBD1
clone_size: .
cdr3_nt: TGTGCCAGCAGCTTCGCCGGGACAGGGCCTTCCTACGAGCAGTACTTC
cdr3_aa: CASSFAGTGPSYEQYF

j_call: TRBJ2-1
v_call: TRBV6-2/TRBV6-3
d_call: .
clone_size: .
cdr3_nt: TGTGCCAGCAGTAATCCCTACAATGAGCAGTTCTTC
cdr3_aa: CASSNPYNEQFF

j_call: TRBJ2-3
v_call: TRBV20-1
d_call: .
clone_size: .
cdr3_nt: TGCAGTGCTAGTCGATTTACAGATACGCAGTATTTT
cdr3_aa: CSASRFTDTQYF

j_call: TRBJ2-1
v_call: TRBV28
d_call: TRBD2
clone_size: .
cdr3_nt: TGTGCCAGCAGGAATCTAGCGGGAGGCCCATACAATGAGCAGTTCTTC
cdr3_aa: CASRNLAGGPYNEQFF

j_call: TRBJ1-1
v_call: TRBV3-1/TRBV3-2
d_call: .
clone_size: .
cdr3_nt: TGTGCCAGCGGCCGAGTATCATTTAAAGGGGTAAGGAACACTGAAGCTTTCTTT
cdr3_aa: CASGRVSFKGVRNTEAFF

j_call: TRBJ1-2
v_call: TRBV5-4
d_call: TRBD1
clone_size: .
cdr3_nt: TGTGCCAGCAGCTTGTATCCGGGACAGGAGATCTATGGCTACACCTTC
cdr3_aa: CASSLYPGQEIYGYTF

j_call: TRBJ1-1
v_call: TRBV3-1/TRBV3-2
d_call: .
clone_size: once
cdr3_nt: TGTGCCAGCAGCCCCCCCGGACACCTGAACACTGAAGCTTTCTTT
cdr3_aa: CASSPPGHLNTEAFF

j_call: TRBJ2-7
v_call: TRBV7-9
d_call: TRBD2
clone_size: .
cdr3_nt: TGTGCCAGCAGCGACCTCAGGACTAGCGGGTTTCGCTACGAGCAGTACTTC
cdr3_aa: CASSDLRTSGFRYEQYF

j_call: TRBJ2-7
v_call: TRBV27
d_call: TRBD2
clone_size: .
cdr3_nt: TGTGCCAGCAGCCCGACCCTAGCGGGTGTTAACTTCTACGAGCAGTACTTC
cdr3_aa: CASSPTLAGVNFYEQYF

j_call: TRBJ2-7
v_call: TRBV12-5
d_call: TRBD2
clone_size: .
cdr3_nt: TGTGCTAGTGGTTTAAGGACTAGCGGCTATGCATACGAGCAGTACTTC
cdr3_aa: CASGLRTSGYAYEQYF

j_call: TRBJ1-5
v_call: TRBV7-2
d_call: .
clone_size: .
cdr3_nt: TGTGCCAGCAGCCCCCAGTGGGGGATCGGGCAGCCCCAGCATTTT
cdr3_aa: CASSPQWGIGQPQHF

j_call: TRBJ2-4
v_call: TRBV30
d_call: .
clone_size: .
cdr3_nt: TGTGCCTGGGGGGCCTCATCGGGCATTCAGTACTTC
cdr3_aa: CAWGASSGIQYF

j_call: TRBJ1-2
v_call: TRBV13
d_call: .
clone_size: .
cdr3_nt: TGTGCCAGCAGCTTAGGCCAGAACTATGGCTACACCTTC
cdr3_aa: CASSLGQNYGYTF

j_call: TRBJ2-5
v_call: TRBV5-6
d_call: .
clone_size: .
cdr3_nt: TGTGCCAGCAGCTTGGCTGGACAGCAAGAGACCCAGTACTTC
cdr3_aa: CASSLAGQQETQYF

j_call: TRBJ2-2
v_call: TRBV7-2
d_call: .
clone_size: once
cdr3_nt: TGTGCCAGCAGCTTTGGGAACACCGGGGAGCTGTTTTTT
cdr3_aa: CASSFGNTGELFF

j_call: TRBJ2-4
v_call: TRBV28
d_call: .
clone_size: .
cdr3_nt: TGTGCCAGCAGTGCAGGGGTAGTCAAAAACATTCAGTACTTC
cdr3_aa: CASSAGVVKNIQYF

j_call: TRBJ1-5
v_call: TRBV28
d_call: TRBD1
clone_size: .
cdr3_nt: TGTGCCAGCAGCGGGAACACAGGGGGCGAGTTAACGGGCAATCAGCCCCAGCATTTT
cdr3_aa: CASSGNTGGELTGNQPQHF

j_call: TRBJ2-5
v_call: TRBV5-5
d_call: .
clone_size: once
cdr3_nt: TGTGCCAGCAGCTTGGCCCGGTACCAAGAGACCCAGTACTTC
cdr3_aa: CASSLARYQETQYF

j_call: TRBJ2-7
v_call: TRBV6-2/TRBV6-3
d_call: TRBD2
clone_size: .
cdr3_nt: TGTGCCAGCAGTTACGCGTCGCCGCGACTAGCGTCATACGAGCAGTACTTC
cdr3_aa: CASSYASPRLASYEQYF

j_call: TRBJ1-1
v_call: TRBV18
d_call: .
clone_size: .
cdr3_nt: TGTGCCAGCTCACCTAGACAGCTGAACACTGAAGCTTTCTTT
cdr3_aa: CASSPRQLNTEAFF

j_call: TRBJ2-3
v_call: TRBV9
d_call: .
clone_size: .
cdr3_nt: TGTGCCAGCAGCACCGAGATTACAGATACGCAGTATTTT
cdr3_aa: CASSTEITDTQYF

j_call: TRBJ2-7
v_call: TRBV9
d_call: .
clone_size: .
cdr3_nt: TGTGCCAGCAGCGTAGCCGTCGGTCGCTCCTACGAGCAGTACTTC
cdr3_aa: CASSVAVGRSYEQYF

j_call: TRBJ2-1
v_call: TRBV6-5
d_call: TRBD1
clone_size: .
cdr3_nt: TGTGCCACCCAGGGACAGGGACTTAGTGAGCAGTTCTTC
cdr3_aa: CATQGQGLSEQFF

j_call: TRBJ2-7
v_call: TRBV28
d_call: TRBD2
clone_size: .
cdr3_nt: TGTGCCAGCAGTCGACTAGCGGGAACCTACGAGCAGTACTTC
cdr3_aa: CASSRLAGTYEQYF

j_call: TRBJ2-3
v_call: TRBV12-3/TRBV12-4
d_call: .
clone_size: .
cdr3_nt: TGTGCCAGCAGTTACGATGCAGATACGCAGTATTTT
cdr3_aa: CASSYDADTQYF

j_call: TRBJ1-1
v_call: TRBV5-1
d_call: .
clone_size: .
cdr3_nt: TGCGCCAGCAGCTTAAGGTTGAACACTGAAGCTTTCTTT
cdr3_aa: CASSLRLNTEAFF

j_call: TRBJ2-2
v_call: TRBV24-1
d_call: .
clone_size: .
cdr3_nt: TGTGCCACCAGTGATCCTACCGGGGCCTCTAACACCGGGGAGCTGTTTTTT
cdr3_aa: CATSDPTGASNTGELFF

j_call: TRBJ2-2
v_call: TRBV27
d_call: TRBD2
clone_size: .
cdr3_nt: TGTGCCAGCAAAATACGGGAGGGGTACACCGGGGAGCTGTTTTTT
cdr3_aa: CASKIREGYTGELFF

j_call: TRBJ2-3
v_call: TRBV28
d_call: .
clone_size: few
cdr3_nt: TGTGCCAGCAGTTTAAGTGAGGGAGGCAAGGATACGCAGTATTTT
cdr3_aa: CASSLSEGGKDTQYF

j_call: TRBJ1-5
v_call: TRBV19
d_call: .
clone_size: once
cdr3_nt: TGTGCCAGTAGTGATGGGACACGGAATCAGCCCCAGCATTTT
cdr3_aa: CASSDGTRNQPQHF

j_call: TRBJ2-2
v_call: TRBV9
d_call: .
clone_size: .
cdr3_nt: TGTGCCAGCAGCGTAGAGGAGAGCAGAGTAAGGGTCGGGGAGCTGTTTTTT
cdr3_aa: CASSVEESRVRVGELFF

j_call: TRBJ1-2
v_call: TRBV18
d_call: .
clone_size: once
cdr3_nt: TGTGCCAGCTCACCACGGGACGGCTATGGCTACACCTTC
cdr3_aa: CASSPRDGYGYTF

j_call: TRBJ1-5
v_call: TRBV6-5
d_call: .
clone_size: .
cdr3_nt: TGTGCCAGCAGTTATGACCGTGATCAGCCCCAGCATTTT
cdr3_aa: CASSYDRDQPQHF

j_call: TRBJ2-3
v_call: TRBV7-9
d_call: .
clone_size: .
cdr3_nt: TGTGCCAGCAGCTTAGGCCGGGCGGTCGGGATCACAGATACGCAGTATTTT
cdr3_aa: CASSLGRAVGITDTQYF

j_call: TRBJ1-4
v_call: TRBV4-2
d_call: .
clone_size: .
cdr3_nt: TGTGCCAGCAGCCGTCTGGGGGCGGCTAATGAAAAACTGTTTTTT
cdr3_aa: CASSRLGAANEKLFF

j_call: TRBJ1-1
v_call: TRBV11-2
d_call: TRBD1
clone_size: few
cdr3_nt: TGTGCCAGCAGCTTGCCTAGGGGGCGGACTGAAGCTTTCTTT
cdr3_aa: CASSLPRGRTEAFF

j_call: TRBJ2-4
v_call: TRBV7-2
d_call: TRBD1
clone_size: .
cdr3_nt: TGTGCCAGCAGCTTTACCGGGACAGGGGGCTGGGACATTCAGTACTTC
cdr3_aa: CASSFTGTGGWDIQYF

j_call: TRBJ1-1
v_call: TRBV29-1
d_call: TRBD1
clone_size: .
cdr3_nt: TGCAGCGTCGCGAGACAGGGGGGCTGGACTGAAGCTTTCTTT
cdr3_aa: CSVARQGGWTEAFF

j_call: TRBJ2-5
v_call: TRBV5-5
d_call: .
clone_size: .
cdr3_nt: TGTGCCAGCAGCTTGGGGGGGAAAGAGACCCAGTACTTC
cdr3_aa: CASSLGGKETQYF

j_call: TRBJ2-1
v_call: TRBV9
d_call: TRBD1
clone_size: .
cdr3_nt: TGTGCCAGCAGCGCCATAAGACAGGGGGAGGACAATGAGCAGTTCTTC
cdr3_aa: CASSAIRQGEDNEQFF

j_call: TRBJ1-1
v_call: TRBV5-4
d_call: .
clone_size: once
cdr3_nt: TGTGCCAGCAGCTTGAGTTACAGCAACACTGAAGCTTTCTTT
cdr3_aa: CASSLSYSNTEAFF

j_call: TRBJ2-5
v_call: TRBV19
d_call: .
clone_size: .
cdr3_nt: TGTGCCAGTAGTAGCGGAATTCAAGAGACCCAGTACTTC
cdr3_aa: CASSSGIQETQYF

j_call: TRBJ2-7
v_call: TRBV28
d_call: TRBD2
clone_size: .
cdr3_nt: TGTGCCACCAAAGCAGGGACTACCTCCTACGAGCAGTACTTC
cdr3_aa: CATKAGTTSYEQYF

j_call: TRBJ1-5
v_call: TRBV28
d_call: .
clone_size: .
cdr3_nt: TGTGCCAGCAGTTTTATTAAGGTTAGCAATCAGCCCCAGCATTTT
cdr3_aa: CASSFIKVSNQPQHF

j_call: TRBJ2-1
v_call: TRBV7-9
d_call: TRBD2
clone_size: .
cdr3_nt: TGTGCCAGCAGCCTCGGACTAGCCGCAACGGGGGGTGAGCAGTTCTTC
cdr3_aa: CASSLGLAATGGEQFF

j_call: TRBJ2-2
v_call: TRBV3-1/TRBV3-2
d_call: TRBD2
clone_size: .
cdr3_nt: TGTGCCAGCAGCCAAGCGGGGGGGCTAAACGGGGAGCTGTTTTTT
cdr3_aa: CASSQAGGLNGELFF

j_call: TRBJ2-5
v_call: TRBV19
d_call: TRBD1
clone_size: .
cdr3_nt: TGTGCCAGTAGTATCACCCGGACAGGTCCCGGGGAGACCCAGTACTTC
cdr3_aa: CASSITRTGPGETQYF

j_call: TRBJ1-5
v_call: TRBV19
d_call: .
clone_size: once
cdr3_nt: TGTGCCAGTAGTATGATAGCGACTTCCCTCAATCAGCCCCAGCATTTT
cdr3_aa: CASSMIATSLNQPQHF

j_call: TRBJ1-2
v_call: TRBV27
d_call: TRBD1
clone_size: .
cdr3_nt: TGTGCCAGCAGTTCCCAGGGGGCCGAGCCGTTCACCTTC
cdr3_aa: CASSSQGAEPFTF

j_call: TRBJ1-1
v_call: TRBV28
d_call: TRBD1
clone_size: .
cdr3_nt: TGTGCCAGCAGCCACAGGGGACGGGTTGCTGAAGCTTTCTTT
cdr3_aa: CASSHRGRVAEAFF